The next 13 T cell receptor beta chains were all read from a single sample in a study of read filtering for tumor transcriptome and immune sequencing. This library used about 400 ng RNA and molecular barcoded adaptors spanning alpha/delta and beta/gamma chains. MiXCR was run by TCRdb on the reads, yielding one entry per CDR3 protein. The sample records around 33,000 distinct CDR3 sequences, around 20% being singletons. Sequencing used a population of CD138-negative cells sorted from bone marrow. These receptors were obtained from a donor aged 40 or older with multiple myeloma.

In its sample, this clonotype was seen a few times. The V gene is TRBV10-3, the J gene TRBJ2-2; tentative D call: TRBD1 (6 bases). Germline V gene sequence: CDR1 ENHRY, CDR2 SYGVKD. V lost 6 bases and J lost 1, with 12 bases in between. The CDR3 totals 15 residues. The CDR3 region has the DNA TGTGCCATCAGCCCACCGGGACAGAACACCGGGGAGCTGTTTTTT. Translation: CAISPPGQNTGELFF.

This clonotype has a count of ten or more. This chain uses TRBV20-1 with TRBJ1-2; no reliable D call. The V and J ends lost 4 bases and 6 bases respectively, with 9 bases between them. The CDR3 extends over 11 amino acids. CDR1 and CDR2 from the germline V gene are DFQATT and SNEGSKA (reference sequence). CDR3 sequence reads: CSAIFGDGYTF. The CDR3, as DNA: TGCAGTGCTATTTTCGGGGATGGCTACACCTTC.

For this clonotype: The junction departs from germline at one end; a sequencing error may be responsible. The CDR3 coding sequence is TGTGCCAGCGGTTCACCCCTAGCGGAGGCCTACAGTGAGCAGTTCTTC. This encodes CASGSPLAEAYSEQFF. V is TRBV28 and J is TRBJ2-1; 7 nucleotides match TRBD2. CDR1 is MDHEN, CDR2 SYDVKM, per germline. The CDR3 runs to 16 residues.

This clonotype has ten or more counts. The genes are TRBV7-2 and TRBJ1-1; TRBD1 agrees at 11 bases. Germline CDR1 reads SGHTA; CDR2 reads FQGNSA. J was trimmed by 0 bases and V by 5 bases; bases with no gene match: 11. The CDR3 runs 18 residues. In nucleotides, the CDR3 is TGTGCCAGCAGCCCGGGGACAGGGGGTGCACTTATGAACACTGAAGCTTTCTTT. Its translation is CASSPGTGGALMNTEAFF.

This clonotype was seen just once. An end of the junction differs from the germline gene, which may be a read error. In DNA form, the CDR3 reads TGTGCCAGCAGCTTGGCAACAGGGGATGGCCACACCTTC. Amino acid sequence: CASSLATGDGHTF. This rearrangement joins TRBV5-4 to TRBJ1-2; TRBD1 matches 7 bases. Per the germline V gene, CDR1 is SGHNT and CDR2 is YYREEE (reference sequence). This CDR3 contains 13 residues.

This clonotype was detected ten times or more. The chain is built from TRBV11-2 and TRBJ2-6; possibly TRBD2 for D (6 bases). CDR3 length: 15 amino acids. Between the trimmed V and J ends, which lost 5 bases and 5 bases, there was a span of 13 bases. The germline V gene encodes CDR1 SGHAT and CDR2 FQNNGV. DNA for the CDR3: TGTGCCAGCAGCCCCCGGGACTTTTGGGCCAACGTCCTGACTTTC. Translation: CASSPRDFWANVLTF.

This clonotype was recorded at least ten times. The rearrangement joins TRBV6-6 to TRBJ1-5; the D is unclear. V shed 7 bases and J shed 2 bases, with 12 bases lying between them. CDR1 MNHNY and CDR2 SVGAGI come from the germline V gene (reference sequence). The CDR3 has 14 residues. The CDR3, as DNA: TGTGCCAGCACCAAAGCTCAGGGCAATCAGCCCCAGCATTTT. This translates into CASTKAQGNQPQHF.

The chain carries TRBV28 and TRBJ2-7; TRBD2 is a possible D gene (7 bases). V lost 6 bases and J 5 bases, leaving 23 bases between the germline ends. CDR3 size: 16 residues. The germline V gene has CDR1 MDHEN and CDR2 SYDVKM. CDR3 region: CASSTPGGGGGHEQYF. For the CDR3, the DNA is TGTGCCAGCAGCACCCCGGGGGGAGGTGGGGGGCACGAGCAGTACTTC.

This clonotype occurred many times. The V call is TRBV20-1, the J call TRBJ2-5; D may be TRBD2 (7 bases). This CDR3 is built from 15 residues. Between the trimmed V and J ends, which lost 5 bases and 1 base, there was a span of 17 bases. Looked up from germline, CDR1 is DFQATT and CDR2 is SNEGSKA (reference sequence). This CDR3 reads CSALDLRGAQETQYF. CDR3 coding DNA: TGCAGTGCTCTCGACCTTCGGGGGGCCCAAGAGACCCAGTACTTC.

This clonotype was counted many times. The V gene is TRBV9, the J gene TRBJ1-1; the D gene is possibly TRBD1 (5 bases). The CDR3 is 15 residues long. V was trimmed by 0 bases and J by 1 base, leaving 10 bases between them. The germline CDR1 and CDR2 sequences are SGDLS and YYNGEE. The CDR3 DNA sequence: TGTGCCAGCAGCGTAGTGTGGCAGGGGAACACTGAAGCTTTCTTT. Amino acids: CASSVVWQGNTEAFF. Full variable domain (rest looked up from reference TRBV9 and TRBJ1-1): DSGVTQTPKHLITATGQRVTLRCSPRSGDLSVYWYQQSLDQGLQFLIQYYNGEERAKGNILERFSAQQFPDLHSELNLSSLELGDSALYFCASSVVWQGNTEAFFGQGTRLTVV.

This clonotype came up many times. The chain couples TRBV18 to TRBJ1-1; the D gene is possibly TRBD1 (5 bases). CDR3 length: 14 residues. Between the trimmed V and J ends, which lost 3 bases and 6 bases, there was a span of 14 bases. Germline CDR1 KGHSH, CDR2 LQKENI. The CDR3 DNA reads TGTGCCAGCTCACCCGGACCCCTCAGGGCTGAAGCTTTCTTT. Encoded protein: CASSPGPLRAEAFF.

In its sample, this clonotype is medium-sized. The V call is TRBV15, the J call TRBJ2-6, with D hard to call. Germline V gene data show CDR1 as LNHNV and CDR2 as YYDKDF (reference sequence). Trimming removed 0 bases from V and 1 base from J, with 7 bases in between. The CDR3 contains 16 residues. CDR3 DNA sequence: TGTGCCACCAGCAGAGATGGCGAATCTGGGGCCAACGTCCTGACTTTC. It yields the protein CATSRDGESGANVLTF.

CDR3 protein: CASSTTGGVYHEQYF. The CDR3, as DNA: TGCGCCAGCAGCACCACAGGGGGCGTTTACCACGAGCAGTACTTC. This sequence joins TRBV4-1 and TRBJ2-7, with TRBD1 matching 9 bases. V lost 5 bases, J lost 5 bases, and 10 bases stayed unmatched. CDR1 is MGHRA and CDR2 is YSYEKL in the germline V gene. The CDR3 runs to 15 residues.